What follows describes a single T cell receptor beta chain. The data stem from a study of blood T cell repertoires in COVID-19. Some clones are missing from TCRdb's copy, which holds only in-frame ones; the method was immunoSEQ multiplex PCR. The sample contains almost 300,000 clones, about nine tenths of which appear only once. Losses at the gene ends were 6 bases for V and 3 bases for J; bases not matched to a gene: 5. The CDR3 has 15 amino acids. CDR1 and CDR2 from the germline V gene are MNHNY and SVGAGI (reference sequence). The material sequenced was peripheral blood. The source of this sequence is a woman in her 30s with COVID-19, enrolled during active disease. The V call is TRBV6-6, the J call TRBJ2-1, with 10 bases aligning to TRBD2. CDR3 region: CASRLAGPVYNEQFF. Here the CDR3 DNA reads TGTGCCAGCAGACTAGCGGGGCCAGTCTACAATGAGCAGTTCTTC.